This T cell receptor beta chain was found in a study of cytomegalovirus exposure and HLA in healthy donors. CDR1 and CDR2 (germline): SGHNT, YYREEE (reference sequence). The ends lost 0 bases at V and 1 base at J; junction bases unmatched: 6. The CDR3 has 16 residues. PCR employed 60 Vbeta and 13 Jbeta primers. Per the study methods: A later analysis tallied 80 million to 100 million unique TCR beta chains, some 10 million of them shared. TCRdb's table, derived via immunoSEQ multiplex PCR, lists solely in-frame clones and lacks some. V, J and clone size were drawn from that table, and D and trimming were deduced from the DNA. The data show roughly 190,000 clones, with around four fifths seen just once and less than 2% held by the top ten.

This sequence joins TRBV5-4 and TRBJ2-5; TRBD2 aligns across 7 bases. Sample: PBMCs. The TCR originated in a man aged 35 to 55 in good health and CMV-seropositive. The CDR3 coding sequence is TGTGCCAGCAGCTTGGCCGGAAGCGGGGTCCAAGAGACCCAGTACTTC. Its protein is CASSLAGSGVQETQYF.